These T cell receptor beta chains were read from a single sample in a study of blood T cell repertoires in COVID-19. Some clones are missing from TCRdb's copy, which holds only in-frame ones; the method was immunoSEQ multiplex PCR. Of about 86,000 clones in the sample, over 80% were seen once. Sequencing was carried out using peripheral blood. These receptors came from a woman older than 75 with active or convalescent COVID-19. Each CDR3 is given with its conserved first and last residue. The D gene is left open where the match is weak. Clone size is not always given. Where it is, it says once, few, many or a class for expanded clones.

J,size,length,D,V,CDR3,DNA
TRBJ1-2,few,16,.,TRBV11-2,CASSLVAGVAPYGYTF,TGTGCCAGCAGCTTAGTTGCGGGCGTTGCGCCCTATGGCTACACCTTC
TRBJ1-1,.,15,.,TRBV7-2,CASSDAFSGNTEAFF,TGTGCCAGCAGCGACGCGTTTTCGGGAAACACTGAAGCTTTCTTT
TRBJ1-3,.,15,.,TRBV7-6,CASTRQASSGNTIYF,TGTGCCAGCACCCGACAGGCCTCCTCTGGAAACACCATATATTTT
TRBJ2-3,.,15,.,TRBV30,CAWSLGPPPADTQYF,TGTGCCTGGAGTCTAGGCCCCCCCCCGGCAGATACGCAGTATTTT
TRBJ1-4,.,14,TRBD1,TRBV2,CASNRDRDYEKLFF,TGTGCCAGCAATCGGGACAGGGATTATGAAAAACTGTTTTTT
TRBJ2-3,.,13,TRBD2,TRBV10-3,CAAALAGGPKMYF,TGTGCCGCCGCACTAGCGGGGGGGCCTAAAATGTATTTT
TRBJ2-7,many,16,TRBD2,TRBV2,CASSGITSGSSYEQYF,TGTGCCAGCAGTGGTATCACTAGCGGGAGCTCCTACGAGCAGTACTTC
TRBJ2-3,.,14,.,TRBV11-2,CASSFGASTDTQYF,TGTGCCAGCAGCTTTGGGGCCAGCACAGATACGCAGTATTTT
TRBJ1-5,few,15,.,TRBV3-1/TRBV3-2,CASSQGQRFDQPQHF,TGTGCCAGCAGCCAAGGGCAGAGGTTTGATCAGCCCCAGCATTTT
TRBJ2-3,.,16,.,TRBV7-8,CASRELVGAPTDTQYF,TGTGCCAGCAGGGAGCTTGTAGGAGCCCCCACAGATACGCAGTATTTT
TRBJ1-1,.,15,.,TRBV9,CASSAQITGSTEAFF,TGTGCCAGCAGCGCACAAATCACAGGGTCCACTGAAGCTTTCTTT
TRBJ2-7,.,15,.,TRBV6-1,CASSELVRAAYEQYF,TGTGCCAGCAGTGAATTAGTTAGAGCGGCCTACGAGCAGTACTTC
TRBJ1-1,.,14,TRBD1,TRBV19,CASSPGQGASEAFF,TGTGCCAGTAGTCCCGGACAGGGGGCGTCTGAAGCTTTCTTT
TRBJ1-2,.,12,.,TRBV29-1,CSHRDTRYGYTF,TGCAGCCACCGGGACACGCGTTATGGCTACACCTTC
TRBJ2-7,.,14,TRBD1,TRBV28,CASSLSGGGNEQYF,TGTGCCAGCAGTTTATCAGGGGGCGGAAACGAGCAGTACTTC
TRBJ2-4,.,14,.,TRBV10-2,CASSEQGHKNIQYF,TGCGCCAGCAGTGAACAGGGCCACAAAAACATTCAGTACTTC
TRBJ1-2,.,13,.,TRBV6-5,CASRPGTVYGYTF,TGTGCCAGCAGACCCGGGACTGTATATGGCTACACCTTC
TRBJ2-7,.,13,.,TRBV10-3,CAISTRIDYEQYF,TGTGCCATCAGTACCAGGATTGACTACGAGCAGTACTTC
TRBJ2-2,.,18,TRBD1,TRBV5-1,CASSLGTGTTRGTGELFF,TGCGCCAGCAGCTTGGGGACAGGGACAACACGAGGCACCGGGGAGCTGTTTTTT
TRBJ2-3,.,14,.,TRBV4-1,CASSQPGGGDTQYF,TGCGCCAGCAGCCAACCAGGGGGAGGAGATACGCAGTATTTT
TRBJ2-1,.,13,.,TRBV29-1,CSGVSWSYNEQFF,TGCAGCGGCGTTAGCTGGTCCTACAATGAGCAGTTCTTC
TRBJ2-4,.,16,TRBD2,TRBV11-2,CASSSRAGLAKNIQYF,TGTGCCAGCAGTTCACGAGCGGGACTAGCCAAAAACATTCAGTACTTC
TRBJ2-3,.,16,TRBD2,TRBV4-3,CASSQEASGSTDTQYF,TGCGCCAGCAGCCAAGAGGCTAGCGGTAGCACAGATACGCAGTATTTT
TRBJ2-1,.,18,TRBD2,TRBV6-1,CASSVVAGGPSSYNEQFF,TGTGCCAGCAGTGTTGTAGCGGGGGGGCCGAGCTCCTACAATGAGCAGTTCTTC
TRBJ2-3,.,14,.,TRBV19,CASSRGSVGDTQYF,TGTGCCAGTAGTCGCGGGTCGGTGGGAGATACGCAGTATTTT
TRBJ2-7,.,13,.,TRBV27,CASSRSGTYEQYF,TGTGCCAGCAGTCGCAGCGGCACCTACGAGCAGTACTTC
TRBJ1-5,once,15,.,TRBV21-1,CASPARGLGNQPQHF,TGTGCCAGCCCAGCCAGGGGCTTAGGCAATCAGCCCCAGCATTTT
TRBJ1-2,.,15,TRBD1,TRBV7-9,CASSLTRAGGHGYTF,TGTGCCAGCAGCTTAACCCGGGCAGGGGGCCATGGCTACACCTTC
TRBJ1-1,.,11,.,TRBV20-1,CSARPPGGAFF,TGCAGTGCCCGACCCCCGGGGGGAGCTTTCTTT
TRBJ1-2,.,14,.,TRBV28,CASSSSQSQLGYTF,TGTGCCAGCAGTTCCTCCCAGAGCCAACTAGGCTACACCTTC
TRBJ2-7,few,16,TRBD1,TRBV5-4,CASSRQGEQTRYEQYF,TGTGCCAGCAGCCGACAGGGGGAGCAGACCAGATACGAGCAGTACTTC
TRBJ2-5,.,12,.,TRBV24-1,CATSGREETQYF,TGTGCCACCAGTGGTAGAGAAGAGACCCAGTACTTC
TRBJ2-3,.,19,TRBD2,TRBV23-1,CASTQGTSGRITRTDTQYF,TGCGCCAGCACCCAAGGGACTAGCGGGAGAATCACCCGCACAGATACGCAGTATTTT
TRBJ2-7,.,13,.,TRBV2,CASSSLAVGEQYF,TGTGCCAGCTCGTCACTAGCAGTCGGCGAGCAGTACTTC
TRBJ2-7,.,14,.,TRBV7-8,CASSLAPALREQYF,TGTGCCAGCAGCTTAGCCCCTGCCCTACGAGAGCAGTACTTC
TRBJ1-4,few,15,.,TRBV7-6,CASSLARGRGEKLFF,TGTGCCAGCAGCTTAGCGAGGGGGAGGGGTGAAAAACTGTTTTTT
TRBJ1-6,.,15,.,TRBV19,CASSGRSSYNSPLHF,TGTGCCAGTAGTGGCCGAAGCTCCTATAATTCACCCCTCCACTTT
TRBJ1-4,.,14,.,TRBV6-5,CAPKRGGTNEKLFF,TGTGCCCCTAAGAGGGGAGGAACTAATGAAAAACTGTTTTTT
TRBJ1-2,.,14,TRBD1,TRBV6-5,CASSRTGVSYGYTF,TGTGCCAGCAGTAGGACAGGGGTATCCTATGGCTACACCTTC
TRBJ1-1,.,14,.,TRBV28,CASSFYRANTEAFF,TGTGCCAGCAGTTTCTACAGGGCGAACACTGAAGCTTTCTTT
TRBJ1-2,few,14,TRBD1,TRBV5-4,CASSLGSRGHGYTF,TGTGCCAGCAGCTTGGGGTCCAGGGGGCATGGCTACACCTTC
TRBJ1-2,.,15,.,TRBV5-1,CASSLEATTRRGYTF,TGCGCCAGCAGCTTGGAGGCGACAACTCGCCGCGGCTACACCTTC
TRBJ2-1,.,16,TRBD1,TRBV19,CASSRTGQGKYNEQFF,TGTGCCAGTAGCCGAACCGGACAGGGGAAGTACAATGAGCAGTTCTTC
TRBJ2-5,.,14,.,TRBV5-1,CASSFYAEQETQYF,TGCGCCAGCAGCTTTTATGCGGAACAAGAGACCCAGTACTTC
TRBJ1-1,.,14,.,TRBV19,CASSMGPVGTEAFF,TGTGCCAGTAGTATGGGGCCGGTGGGCACTGAAGCTTTCTTT
TRBJ2-7,.,14,.,TRBV11-2,CASSWGVIGYEQYF,TGTGCCAGCAGCTGGGGGGTAATCGGCTACGAGCAGTACTTC
TRBJ2-7,.,16,TRBD1,TRBV4-3,CASSQDNRGRYYEQYF,TGCGCCAGCAGCCAAGATAACAGGGGCCGGTACTACGAGCAGTACTTC
TRBJ2-7,.,12,.,TRBV29-1,CSVIKGEREQYF,TGCAGCGTAATAAAGGGGGAACGGGAGCAGTACTTC
TRBJ2-2,.,16,.,TRBV5-1,CASSLVLQENTGELFF,TGCGCCAGCAGCTTGGTACTCCAGGAGAACACCGGGGAGCTGTTTTTT
TRBJ2-5,.,13,.,TRBV11-3,CASSRGRRETQYF,TGTGCCAGCTCCAGGGGTAGGAGAGAGACCCAGTACTTC